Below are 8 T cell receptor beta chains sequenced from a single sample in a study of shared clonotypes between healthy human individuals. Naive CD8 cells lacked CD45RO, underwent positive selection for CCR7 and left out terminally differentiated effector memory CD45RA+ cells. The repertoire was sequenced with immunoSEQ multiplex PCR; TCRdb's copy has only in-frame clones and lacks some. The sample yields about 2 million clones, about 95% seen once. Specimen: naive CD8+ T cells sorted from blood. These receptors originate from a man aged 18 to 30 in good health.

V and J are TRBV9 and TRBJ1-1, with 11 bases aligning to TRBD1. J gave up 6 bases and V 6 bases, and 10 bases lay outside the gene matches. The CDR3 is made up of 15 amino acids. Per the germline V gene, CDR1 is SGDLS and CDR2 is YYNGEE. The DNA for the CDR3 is TGTGCCAGCAACCGGGGAGGACAGGGGGCGGCTGAAGCTTTCTTT. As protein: CASNRGGQGAAEAFF.

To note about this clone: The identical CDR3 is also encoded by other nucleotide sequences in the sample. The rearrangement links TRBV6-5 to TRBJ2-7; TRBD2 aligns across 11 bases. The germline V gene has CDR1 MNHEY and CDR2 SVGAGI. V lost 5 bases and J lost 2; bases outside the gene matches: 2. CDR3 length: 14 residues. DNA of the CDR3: TGTGCCAGCAGTCCACTAGCGGGGGCCTACGAGCAGTACTTC. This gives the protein CASSPLAGAYEQYF.

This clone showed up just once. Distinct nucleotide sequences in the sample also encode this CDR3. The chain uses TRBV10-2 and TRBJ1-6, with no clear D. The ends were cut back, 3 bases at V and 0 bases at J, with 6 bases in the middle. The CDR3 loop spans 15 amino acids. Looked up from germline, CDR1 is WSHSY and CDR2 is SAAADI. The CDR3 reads CASSDGSSYNSPLHF. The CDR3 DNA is TGCGCCAGCAGTGACGGAAGCTCCTATAATTCACCCCTCCACTTT.

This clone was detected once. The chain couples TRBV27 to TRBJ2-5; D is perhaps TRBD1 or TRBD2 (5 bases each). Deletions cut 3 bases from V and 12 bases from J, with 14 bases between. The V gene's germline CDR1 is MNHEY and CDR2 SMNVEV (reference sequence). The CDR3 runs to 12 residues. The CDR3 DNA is TGTGCCAGCAGTTTTGTGAGGGACCACGAGTACTTC. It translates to CASSFVRDHEYF.

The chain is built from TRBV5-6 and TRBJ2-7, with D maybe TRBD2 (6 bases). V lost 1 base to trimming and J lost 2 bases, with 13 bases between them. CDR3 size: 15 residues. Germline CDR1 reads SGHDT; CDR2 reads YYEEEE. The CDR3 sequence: CASSLMLARTYEQYF. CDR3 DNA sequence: TGTGCCAGCAGCTTGATGCTAGCGCGGACCTACGAGCAGTACTTC.

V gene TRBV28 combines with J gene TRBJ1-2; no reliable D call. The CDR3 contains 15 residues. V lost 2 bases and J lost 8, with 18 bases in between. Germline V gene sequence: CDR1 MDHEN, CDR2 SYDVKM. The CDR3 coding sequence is TGTGCCAGCAGTTTAGTTTCTTCATTTTTGGGCGGCTACACCTTC. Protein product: CASSLVSSFLGGYTF.

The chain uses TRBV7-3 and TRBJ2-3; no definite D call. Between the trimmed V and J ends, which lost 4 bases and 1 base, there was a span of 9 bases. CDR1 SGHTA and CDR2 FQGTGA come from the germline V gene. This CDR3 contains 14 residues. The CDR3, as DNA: TGTGCCAGCAGCTCCGACTGGGGCACAGATACGCAGTATTTT. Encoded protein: CASSSDWGTDTQYF.

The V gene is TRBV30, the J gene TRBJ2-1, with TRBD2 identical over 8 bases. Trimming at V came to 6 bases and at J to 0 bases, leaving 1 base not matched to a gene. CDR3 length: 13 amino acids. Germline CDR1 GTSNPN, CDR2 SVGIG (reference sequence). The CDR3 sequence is CACSGDSYNEQFF. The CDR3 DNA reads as TGTGCCTGTAGCGGGGACTCCTACAATGAGCAGTTCTTC.